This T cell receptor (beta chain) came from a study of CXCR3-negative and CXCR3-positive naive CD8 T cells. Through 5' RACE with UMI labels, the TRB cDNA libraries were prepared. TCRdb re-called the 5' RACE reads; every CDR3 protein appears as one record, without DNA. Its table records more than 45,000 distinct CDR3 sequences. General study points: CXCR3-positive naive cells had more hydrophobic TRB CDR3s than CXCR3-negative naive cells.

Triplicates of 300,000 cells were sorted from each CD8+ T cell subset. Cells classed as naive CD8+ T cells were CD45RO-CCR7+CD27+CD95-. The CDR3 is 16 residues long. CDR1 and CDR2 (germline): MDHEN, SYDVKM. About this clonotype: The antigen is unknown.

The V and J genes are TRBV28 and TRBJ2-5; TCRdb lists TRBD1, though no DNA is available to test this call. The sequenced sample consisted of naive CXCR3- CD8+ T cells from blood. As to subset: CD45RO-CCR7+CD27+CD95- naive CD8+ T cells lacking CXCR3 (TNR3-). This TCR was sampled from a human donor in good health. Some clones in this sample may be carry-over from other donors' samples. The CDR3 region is CASSSEGSPPRETQYF. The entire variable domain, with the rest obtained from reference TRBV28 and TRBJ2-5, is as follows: DVKVTQSSRYLVKRTGEKVFLECVQDMDHENMFWYRQDPGLGLRLIYFSYDVKMKEKGDIPEGYSVSREKKERFSLILESASTNQTSMYLCASSSEGSPPRETQYFGPGTRLLVL.